This T cell receptor beta chain appears in the sequencing data of a study of T cells in Graves' hyperthyroidism and ophthalmopathy. The source material, RNA transcripts, was used to amplify TCR beta CDR3 regions. First-round RT-PCR of the TCR CDR3 relied on the HTBI primer set. TCRdb re-called the multiplex PCR reads with MiXCR, one entry per CDR3 protein. This sample yields 620,000 or so distinct CDR3 sequences, of which roughly 15% are seen a single time; around 13% belongs to the top ten. Ophthalmopathy patients all had a Clinical Activity Score of at least 3, a NOSPECS grade of at least 4 and disease under 3 months old. Orbital computed tomography and thyroid ultrasound, together with serum TRAb and thyroxine and clinical symptoms, were used for diagnoses. V was clipped by 5 bases and J by 3 bases; unmatched bases: 3. CDR1 is MDHEN, CDR2 SYDVKM, per germline. The CDR3 length is 13 residues. This clonotype occurred many times.

Sequencing input: blood. The TCR comes from a woman between 50 and 59 years old with Graves' ophthalmopathy. V usage is TRBV28 and J usage is TRBJ1-1; 7 nucleotides align to TRBD1. Here the CDR3 DNA reads TGTGCCAGCAGTCAGGGGGAGTACACTGAAGCTTTCTTT. It translates to CASSQGEYTEAFF.